Sequencing of this TCR beta chain was carried out in a study of cytomegalovirus exposure and HLA in healthy donors. The wider study: Tens of millions of unique TCR sequences came from HLA-typed donors in an early release. Within the Caucasian-associated ancestry cluster were 81% of the approximately 400 genotyped donors.

Germline V gives CDR1 SGHTA, CDR2 FQGNSA. Trimming cost V 5 bases and J 0 bases; bases outside gene matches: 9. CDR3 length: 19 residues. Overall study results and limits: Association of some 18,000 TCR beta sequences with HLA alleles was found at 0.05 false discovery rate in a later analysis. A highly shared variant cluster was judged a likely technical artifact.

Comment on this clone: Its antigen is not known.

The study ran its PCR with 60 Vbeta and 13 Jbeta primers. Data came from immunoSEQ multiplex PCR; TCRdb stores just in-frame clones and leaves some out. The repertoire holds about 160,000 clones, 65% to 80% seen once, with about 4.3% in the top ten. The TCR comes from a man aged 18-30 years in good health and CMV-seropositive. The source material was PBMCs. The genes are TRBV7-2 and TRBJ2-3, with 15 bases lining up with TRBD2. Here the CDR3 reads CASSIGTSGGYPSTDTQYF. The CDR3 nucleotides are TGTGCCAGCAGCATAGGGACTAGCGGGGGGTACCCGAGCACAGATACGCAGTATTTT.